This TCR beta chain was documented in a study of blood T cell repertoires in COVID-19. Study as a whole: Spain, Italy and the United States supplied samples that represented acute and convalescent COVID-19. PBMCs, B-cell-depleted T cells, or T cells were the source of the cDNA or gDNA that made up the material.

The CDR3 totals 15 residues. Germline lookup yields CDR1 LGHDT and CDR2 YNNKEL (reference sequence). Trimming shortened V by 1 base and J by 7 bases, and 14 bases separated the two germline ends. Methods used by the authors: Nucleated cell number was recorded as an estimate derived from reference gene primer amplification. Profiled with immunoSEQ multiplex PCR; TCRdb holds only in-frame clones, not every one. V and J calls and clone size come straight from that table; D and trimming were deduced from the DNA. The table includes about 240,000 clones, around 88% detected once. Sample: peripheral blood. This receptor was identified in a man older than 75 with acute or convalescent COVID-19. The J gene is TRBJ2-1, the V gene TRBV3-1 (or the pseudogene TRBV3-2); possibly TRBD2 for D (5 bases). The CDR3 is CASSQVRLKGNEQFF. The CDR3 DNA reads TGTGCCAGCAGCCAAGTCAGACTAAAAGGGAATGAGCAGTTCTTC.